The subject of this entry is one T cell receptor (beta chain). The CDR3 spans 13 residues. V lost 4 bases to trimming and J lost 5 bases, with 11 bases between them. The V gene's germline CDR1 is MNHEY and CDR2 SMNVEV (reference sequence). The data were obtained in a study of blood T cell repertoires in COVID-19. Background on the study: Collection of acute and convalescent COVID-19 samples took place in the United States, Italy and Spain. Sample material is recorded as cDNA or gDNA derived from T cells, B-cell-depleted T cells, or PBMCs.

Authors' data handling: Nucleated cell number was recorded as an estimate derived from reference gene primer amplification. TCRdb's copy holds only in-frame clones and misses some; the assay was immunoSEQ multiplex PCR. That table furnishes V, J and clone size, whereas the DNA furnished D and trimming. The sample consists of about 190,000 clones, under 90% of them appearing once. The sample was peripheral blood. This clonotype was sampled from a man between 40 and 49 years old with acute or convalescent COVID-19. The chain links TRBV27 to TRBJ1-1; D perhaps matches TRBD1 (6 bases). The CDR3 is CASSWDTETEAFF. The CDR3 DNA reads TGTGCCAGCAGTTGGGACACGGAGACTGAAGCTTTCTTT.